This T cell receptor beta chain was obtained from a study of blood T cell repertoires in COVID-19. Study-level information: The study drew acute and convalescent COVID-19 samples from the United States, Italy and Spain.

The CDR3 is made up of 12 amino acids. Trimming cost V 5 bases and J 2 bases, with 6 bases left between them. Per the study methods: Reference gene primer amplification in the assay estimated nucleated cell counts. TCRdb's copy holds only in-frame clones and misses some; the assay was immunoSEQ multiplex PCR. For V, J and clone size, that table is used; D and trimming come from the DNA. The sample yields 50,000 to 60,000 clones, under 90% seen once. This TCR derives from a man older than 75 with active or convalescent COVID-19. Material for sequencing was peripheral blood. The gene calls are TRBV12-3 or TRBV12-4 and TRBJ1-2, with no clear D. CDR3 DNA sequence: TGTGCCAGCAGTAGCAGGAACTATGGCTACACCTTC. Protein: CASSSRNYGYTF.